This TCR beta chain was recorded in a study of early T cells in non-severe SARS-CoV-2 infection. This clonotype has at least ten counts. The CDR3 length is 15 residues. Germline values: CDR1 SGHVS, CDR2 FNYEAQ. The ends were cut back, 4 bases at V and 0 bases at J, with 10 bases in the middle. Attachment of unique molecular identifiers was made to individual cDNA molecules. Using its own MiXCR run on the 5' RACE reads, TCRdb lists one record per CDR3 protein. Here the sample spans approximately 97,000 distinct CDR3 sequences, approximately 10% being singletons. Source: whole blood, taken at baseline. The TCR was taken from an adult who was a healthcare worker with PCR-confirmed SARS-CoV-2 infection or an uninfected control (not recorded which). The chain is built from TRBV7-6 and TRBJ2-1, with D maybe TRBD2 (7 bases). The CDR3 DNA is TGTGCCAGCAGCTCGGGGGGCATCTCCTACAATGAGCAGTTCTTC. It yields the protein CASSSGGISYNEQFF.